This T cell receptor beta chain emerged from a study of shared clonotypes between healthy human individuals. Trimming removed 8 bases at V and 8 bases at J, with 18 bases between. In germline, CDR1 is MNHEY, CDR2 SMNVEV (reference sequence). There are 13 residues in the CDR3. The investigators split CD4+ cells into a CD45RA+ naive subset and a CD45RA-negative memory subset. General study findings and limits: Deeper or shallower sequencing was expected to change how clonotypes are shared among donors.

To note about this clone: Its antigen is as yet unknown.

At a deep level, the assay was run. Here immunoSEQ multiplex PCR was the method, and the copy in TCRdb shows in-frame clones only, minus some. The sample lists over a million clones, 95% to 97% occurring once. The chain links TRBV27 to TRBJ1-1; D ambiguous. Sequenced: naive CD4+ T cells sorted from blood. The subset was: CD45RA+ positively selected. The sequence came from a man aged 30 to 39 in good health. The CDR3 reads CASGSGPPREAFF. DNA for the CDR3: TGTGCCAGCGGGTCGGGCCCTCCGCGGGAAGCTTTCTTT.